The text below deals with one TCR beta chain. Enrolment of Seattle patients took place during active infection, and they were followed longitudinally. In the source study's methods: Estimates of nucleated cell counts were drawn from the amplification of reference gene primers. TCRdb's table, derived via immunoSEQ multiplex PCR, lists solely in-frame clones and lacks some. From that table come the V and J calls and clone size; the DNA was used to work out D and trimming. The data hold under 200,000 clones, with roughly 90% observed a single time. The source of the sample is a study of blood T cell repertoires in COVID-19. About the research overall: Researchers got acute and convalescent COVID-19 samples from the United States, Italy and Spain. PBMCs, B-cell-depleted T cells, or T cells were the source of the cDNA or gDNA that made up the material.

The V gene end was trimmed by 1 base and the J gene end by 4 bases; junction bases not matched to a gene: 15. Germline V gene data show CDR1 as SGHTA and CDR2 as FQGNSA. CDR3 length: 18 amino acids. Sequencing was performed on peripheral blood. This chain connects TRBV7-2 to TRBJ1-2; 7 bases align to TRBD1. This TCR was recovered from a man aged 18 to 30 with COVID-19, enrolled during active disease. In DNA, the CDR3 is TGTGCCAGCAGCTTAGTAGGGGGCAGGCTGCAACTGATCTATGGCTACACCTTC. Translated, it gives CASSLVGGRLQLIYGYTF.